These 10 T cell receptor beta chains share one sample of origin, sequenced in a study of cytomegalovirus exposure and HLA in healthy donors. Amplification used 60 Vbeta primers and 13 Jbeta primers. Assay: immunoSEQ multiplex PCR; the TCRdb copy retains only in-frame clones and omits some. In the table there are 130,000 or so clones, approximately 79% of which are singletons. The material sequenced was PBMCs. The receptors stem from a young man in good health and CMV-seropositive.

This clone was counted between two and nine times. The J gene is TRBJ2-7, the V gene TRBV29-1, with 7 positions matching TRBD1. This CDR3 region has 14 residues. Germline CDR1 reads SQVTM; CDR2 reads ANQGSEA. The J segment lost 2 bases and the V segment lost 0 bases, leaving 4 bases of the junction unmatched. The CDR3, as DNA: TGCAGCGTTGAAGAACTGGGACAGACCTACGAGCAGTACTTC. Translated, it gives CSVEELGQTYEQYF.

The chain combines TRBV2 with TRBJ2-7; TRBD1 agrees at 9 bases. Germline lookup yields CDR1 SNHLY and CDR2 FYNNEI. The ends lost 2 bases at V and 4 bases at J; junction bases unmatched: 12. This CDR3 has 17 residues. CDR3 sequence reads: CASSELFPGTGTYEQYF. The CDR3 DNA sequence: TGTGCCAGCAGTGAATTATTCCCCGGGACAGGGACATACGAGCAGTACTTC.

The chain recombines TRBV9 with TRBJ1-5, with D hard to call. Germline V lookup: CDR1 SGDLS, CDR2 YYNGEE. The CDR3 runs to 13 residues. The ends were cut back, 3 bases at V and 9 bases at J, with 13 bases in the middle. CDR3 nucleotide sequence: TGTGCCAGCAGCGGGGAATTTGAGGGGCCCCAGCATTTT. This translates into CASSGEFEGPQHF.

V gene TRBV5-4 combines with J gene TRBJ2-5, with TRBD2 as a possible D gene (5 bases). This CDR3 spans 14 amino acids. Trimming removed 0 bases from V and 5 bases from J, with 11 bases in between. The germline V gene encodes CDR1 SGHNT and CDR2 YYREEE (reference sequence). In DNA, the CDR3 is TGTGCCAGCAGCTTGGACCTTAGAGGGGAGACCCAGTACTTC. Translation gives CASSLDLRGETQYF.

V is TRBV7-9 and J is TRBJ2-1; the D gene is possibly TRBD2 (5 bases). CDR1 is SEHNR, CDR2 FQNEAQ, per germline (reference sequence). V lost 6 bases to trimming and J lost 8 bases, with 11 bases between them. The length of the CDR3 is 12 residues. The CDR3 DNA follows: TGTGCCAGCAGTCCATTGGAGGATGAGCAGTTCTTC. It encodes CASSPLEDEQFF.

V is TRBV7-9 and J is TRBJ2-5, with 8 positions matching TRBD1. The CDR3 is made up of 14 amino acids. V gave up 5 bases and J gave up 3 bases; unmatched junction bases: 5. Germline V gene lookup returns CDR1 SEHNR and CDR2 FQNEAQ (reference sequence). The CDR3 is CASSPRDRKETQYF. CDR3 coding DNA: TGTGCCAGCAGCCCCCGGGACAGGAAAGAGACCCAGTACTTC. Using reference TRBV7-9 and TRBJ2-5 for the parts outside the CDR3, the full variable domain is DTGVSQNPRHKITKRGQNVTFRCDPISEHNRLYWYRQTLGQGPEFLTYFQNEAQLEKSRLLSDRFSAERPKGSFSTLEIQRTEQGDSAMYLCASSPRDRKETQYFGPGTRLLVL.

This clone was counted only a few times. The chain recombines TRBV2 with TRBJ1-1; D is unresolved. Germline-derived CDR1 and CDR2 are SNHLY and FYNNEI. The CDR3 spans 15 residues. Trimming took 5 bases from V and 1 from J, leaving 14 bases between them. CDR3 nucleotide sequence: TGTGCCAGCAGTCTGGAGCGACCGGCGAACACTGAAGCTTTCTTT. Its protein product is CASSLERPANTEAFF. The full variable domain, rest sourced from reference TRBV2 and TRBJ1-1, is EPEVTQTPSHQVTQMGQEVILRCVPISNHLYFYWYRQILGQKVEFLVSFYNNEISEKSEIFDDQFSVERPDGSNFTLKIRSTKLEDSAMYFCASSLERPANTEAFFGQGTRLTVV.

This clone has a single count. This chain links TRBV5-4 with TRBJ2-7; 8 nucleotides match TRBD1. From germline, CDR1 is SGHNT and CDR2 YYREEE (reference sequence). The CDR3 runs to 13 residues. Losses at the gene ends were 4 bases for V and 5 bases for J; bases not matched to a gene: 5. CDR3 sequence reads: CASSPDRDDEQYF. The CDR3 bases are TGTGCCAGCAGCCCGGACAGGGATGACGAGCAGTACTTC.

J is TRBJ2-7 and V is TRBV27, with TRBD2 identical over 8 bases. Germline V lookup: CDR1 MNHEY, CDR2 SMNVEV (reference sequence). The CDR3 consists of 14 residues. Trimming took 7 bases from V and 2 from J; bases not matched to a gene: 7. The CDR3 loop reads CASMFGRGPYEQYF. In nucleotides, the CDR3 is TGTGCCAGCATGTTCGGGAGGGGCCCCTACGAGCAGTACTTC.

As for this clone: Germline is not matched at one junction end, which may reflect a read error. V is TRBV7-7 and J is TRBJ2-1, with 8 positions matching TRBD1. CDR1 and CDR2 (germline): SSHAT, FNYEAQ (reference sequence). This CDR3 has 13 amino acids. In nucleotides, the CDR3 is TGTGCTAGCAGCTCCGGACAGGGCAATGAGCAGTTCTTC. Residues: CASSSGQGNEQFF.